The 28 T cell receptor beta chains in this list originate from one sample, sequenced in a study of blood T cell repertoires in COVID-19. Sequencing was performed with immunoSEQ multiplex PCR; in TCRdb, only in-frame clones are kept and a portion is missing. Here the sample spans roughly 430,000 clones, 88% being singletons. The sample comprised PBMCs or T cells enriched from blood (not recorded which). These receptors all stem from a woman between 40 and 50 years old with acute COVID-19.

The chain has TRBV9 and TRBJ1-3; D gene uncertain. Germline V gives CDR1 SGDLS, CDR2 YYNGEE. The V and J ends lost 5 bases and 1 base respectively, with 7 bases between them. This CDR3 is 13 amino acids long. This CDR3 is CASSGGSGNTIYF. The CDR3 coding sequence is TGTGCCAGCAGTGGCGGGTCTGGAAACACCATATATTTT.

This chain joins TRBV10-3 and TRBJ2-3, with 7 bases that match TRBD2. CDR1 ENHRY and CDR2 SYGVKD come from the germline V gene. J gave up 0 bases and V 4 bases, and 7 bases lay outside the gene matches. This CDR3 contains 16 residues. The CDR3 nucleotides are TGTGCCATCAGTGCAAAAGCGGGGCAAAGCACAGATACGCAGTATTTT. As protein: CAISAKAGQSTDTQYF.

The CDR3 spells CASRDRVSPYEQYF. As DNA, the CDR3 is TGTGCCAGCCGGGACAGGGTTTCCCCTTACGAGCAGTACTTC. The rearrangement uses TRBV6-5 and TRBJ2-7, with 9 positions matching TRBD1. CDR1 MNHEY and CDR2 SVGAGI come from the germline V gene. The length of the CDR3 is 14 residues. The junction had 9 bases not matched to a gene; V was cut back by 8 bases and J by 4 bases.

DNA of the CDR3: TGTGCCAGCAGCCCCGGTGGAGAATGGTACTTC. This sequence encodes CASSPGGEWYF. The chain couples TRBV5-4 to TRBJ2-5; D not certain. V was trimmed by 4 bases and J by 13 bases, leaving 14 bases between them. The CDR3 length is 11 residues. Germline V gene lookup returns CDR1 SGHNT and CDR2 YYREEE (reference sequence).

The chain has TRBV5-4 and TRBJ2-3; D ambiguous. The length of the CDR3 is 13 residues. Germline assignment: CDR1 SGHNT and CDR2 YYREEE (reference sequence). V was pared by 1 base and J by 2 bases, with 5 bases between. CDR3 protein: CASSLPSTDTQYF. CDR3 in DNA: TGTGCCAGCAGCTTGCCCTCCACAGATACGCAGTATTTT.

The CDR3 DNA is TGCGCCAGCAGCCAACCCACAGGGGGCCGTGAAAAACTGTTTTTT. Protein: CASSQPTGGREKLFF. The chain has TRBV4-1 and TRBJ1-4; 9 nucleotides agree with TRBD1. The trim removed 2 bases at V and 7 bases at J, leaving 5 bases unmatched. Germline CDR1 reads MGHRA; CDR2 reads YSYEKL. The CDR3 has 15 amino acids.

The rearrangement uses TRBV30 and TRBJ1-3, with D perhaps TRBD1 (5 bases). The CDR3 sequence is 14 residues long. CDR1 and CDR2 from the germline V gene are GTSNPN and SVGIG (reference sequence). The V end was cut by 4 bases, the J end by 1 base, with 11 bases between. Written as DNA, the CDR3 is TGTGCCTGGAACGCAGCAGGGTCTGGAAACACCATATATTTT. Amino acids: CAWNAAGSGNTIYF.

The chain uses TRBV7-6 and TRBJ2-5; 14 positions match TRBD2. The CDR3 length is 20 residues. The junction had 14 bases not matched to a gene; V was cut back by 3 bases and J by 2 bases. CDR1 and CDR2 (germline): SGHVS, FNYEAQ. The CDR3 DNA follows: TGTGCCAGCAGCTTCAACCCTCGACTAGCGGGGGGGGACCCACAAGAGACCCAGTACTTC. It codes for CASSFNPRLAGGDPQETQYF.

V gene TRBV30 combines with J gene TRBJ1-1; D gene unclear. Deletions cut 3 bases from V and 4 bases from J, with 6 bases between. From germline, CDR1 is GTSNPN and CDR2 SVGIG (reference sequence). CDR3 length: 11 residues. In DNA, the CDR3 is TGTGCCTGGAGCCTTAGCACTGAAGCTTTCTTT. Translating it yields CAWSLSTEAFF.

This clone was found a few times. The chain uses TRBV5-1 and TRBJ2-7, with 9 bases that match TRBD2. There are 16 residues in the CDR3. The V gene's germline CDR1 is SGHRS and CDR2 YFSETQ. V shed 0 bases, J shed 0 bases, and the junction held 4 bases outside the gene matches. CDR3 nucleotides: TGCGCCAGCAGCTTGGGACTAGCGGTAAGCTCCTACGAGCAGTACTTC. Encoded protein: CASSLGLAVSSYEQYF.

The gene calls are TRBV2 and TRBJ1-1; no clear D. The germline V gene encodes CDR1 SNHLY and CDR2 FYNNEI. Trimming took off 5 bases at V and 1 base at J, with 11 bases between the two ends. The CDR3 length is 14 residues. CDR3 coding DNA: TGTGCCAGCAGTCCCGGGATCCCGAACACTGAAGCTTTCTTT. Its translation is CASSPGIPNTEAFF.

This clone has more than one count but fewer than ten. V usage is TRBV20-1 and J usage is TRBJ2-7; weak D call: TRBD1 (5 bases). There are 11 residues in the CDR3. The germline V gene has CDR1 DFQATT and CDR2 SNEGSKA (reference sequence). V was clipped by 6 bases and J by 1 base, with 7 bases between them. The CDR3 is CSAQGSYEQYF. For the CDR3, the DNA is TGCAGTGCGCAGGGATCCTACGAGCAGTACTTC.

V and J are TRBV2 and TRBJ2-5; D is unresolved. This CDR3 has 11 residues. Germline assignment: CDR1 SNHLY and CDR2 FYNNEI. Trimming removed 5 bases at V and 5 bases at J, with 6 bases between. The CDR3 reads CASSILETQYF. CDR3 DNA sequence: TGTGCCAGCAGTATATTGGAGACCCAGTACTTC.

V is TRBV21-1 and J is TRBJ1-5; the table's D call, TRBD1, was not checked against the DNA. TRBV21-1 is recorded as a pseudogene. The length of the CDR3 is 15 residues. The CDR3: CASSKERQSNQPQHF. In nucleotides, the CDR3 is TGTGCCAGCAGCAAAGAACGACAGAGCAATCAGCCCCAGCATTTT.

This clone appeared once. The J gene is TRBJ1-4, the V gene TRBV6-5, with D hard to call. Trimming left V 8 bases short and J 8 bases short, with 18 bases between. Germline lookup yields CDR1 MNHEY and CDR2 SVGAGI. The CDR3 is 14 residues long. CDR3 coding DNA: TGTGCCAGCCGGCAGGACCTAGGAGGCGAAAAACTGTTTTTT. This gives the protein CASRQDLGGEKLFF.

The gene calls are TRBV19 and TRBJ1-1; TRBD1 matches at 7 bases. The CDR3 sequence is 14 residues long. CDR1 and CDR2 (germline): LNHDA, SQIVND (reference sequence). Trimming took 6 bases from V and 3 from J; bases not matched to a gene: 7. The CDR3 DNA reads TGTGCCAGTAGCAAACGACAGGGAGACACTGAAGCTTTCTTT. It translates to CASSKRQGDTEAFF.

The chain links TRBV19 to TRBJ1-4, with 7 nucleotides matching TRBD1. The CDR3 consists of 13 residues. CDR1 and CDR2 (germline): LNHDA, SQIVND (reference sequence). V gave up 10 bases and J gave up 5 bases; unmatched junction bases: 7. CDR3: CATKDRINEKLFF. The CDR3 region has the DNA TGTGCCACTAAGGACAGGATAAATGAAAAACTGTTTTTT.

The table lists this clone with a few counts. V gene TRBV19 combines with J gene TRBJ2-3; 7 bases agree with TRBD2. Germline V lookup: CDR1 LNHDA, CDR2 SQIVND (reference sequence). V shed 5 bases and J 5 bases; nucleotides not matched to a gene: 13. The CDR3 spans 16 residues. CDR3 DNA sequence: TGTGCCAGTAGTCCAGCCCGGGGGGAGAGAGGAGATACGCAGTATTTT. Protein sequence: CASSPARGERGDTQYF.

V is TRBV4-2 and J is TRBJ2-7, with 8 bases fitting TRBD1. This CDR3 region has 17 residues. Germline assignment: CDR1 LGHNA and CDR2 YNFKEQ. Trimming cost V 4 bases and J 5 bases; bases outside gene matches: 16. As DNA, the CDR3 is TGTGCCAGCAGCCCCCAGCCCTTCGATTTGACAGGGGACGAGCAGTACTTC. The encoded protein is CASSPQPFDLTGDEQYF.

Turning to this clone: Other DNA sequences in this specimen translate into the identical CDR3. This rearrangement joins TRBV5-1 to TRBJ1-1, with 7 bases aligning to TRBD1. V was pared by 1 base and J by 4 bases, with 4 bases of the junction left unmatched. CDR3 length: 14 residues. CDR1 and CDR2 from the germline V gene are SGHRS and YFSETQ. The CDR3 reads CASSLRQGFTEAFF. The CDR3 DNA sequence: TGCGCCAGCAGCTTGCGACAGGGTTTCACTGAAGCTTTCTTT.

The V call is TRBV5-4, the J call TRBJ1-3; TRBD1 matches at 8 bases. V was clipped by 4 bases and J by 4 bases; unmatched bases: 10. This CDR3 contains 16 residues. Per the germline V gene, CDR1 is SGHNT and CDR2 is YYREEE (reference sequence). CDR3 amino acids: CASSEQGGPGGNTIYF. CDR3 nucleotides: TGTGCCAGCAGCGAACAGGGGGGCCCGGGAGGAAACACCATATATTTT. Using reference TRBV5-4 and TRBJ1-3 for the parts outside the CDR3, the full variable domain is ETGVTQSPTHLIKTRGQQVTLRCSSQSGHNTVSWYQQALGQGPQFIFQYYREEENGRGNFPPRFSGLQFPNYSSELNVNALELDDSALYLCASSEQGGPGGNTIYFGEGSWLTVV.

This clone was recorded once. The rearrangement uses TRBV11-2 and TRBJ2-7; D may be TRBD1 (6 bases). Germline lookup yields CDR1 SGHAT and CDR2 FQNNGV. Trimming pared 5 bases from V and 2 bases from J, leaving 13 bases between. This CDR3 is built from 14 residues. The CDR3 coding sequence is TGTGCCAGCAGCACCCCGACAGGAACCTACGAGCAGTACTTC. It specifies CASSTPTGTYEQYF.

The chain couples TRBV5-6 to TRBJ1-3; the D is unclear. Germline CDR1 is SGHDT and CDR2 is YYEEEE. The CDR3 length is 17 residues. V was clipped by 1 base and J by 0 bases, with 14 bases between them. CDR3 residues: CASSLLPGGASGNTIYF. The CDR3 DNA reads TGTGCCAGCAGCTTGTTGCCCGGAGGTGCCTCTGGAAACACCATATATTTT.

On this clone itself: The DNA is left out, because the CDR3 cannot be placed on it with certainty; the CDR3 is given as TCRdb lists it. The chain recombines TRBV29-1 with TRBJ1-2; the table's D call, TRBD1, has no DNA check behind it. CDR1 is SQVTM and CDR2 is ANQGSEA in the germline V gene. The CDR3 has 12 residues if both end residues are counted. The chain's CDR3 is CSASSVGQGNTF.

This clone was counted a few times. The chain employs TRBV3-1 (or the pseudogene TRBV3-2) and TRBJ1-4; TRBD1 matches at 7 bases. From germline, CDR1 is LGHDT and CDR2 YNNKEL (reference sequence). This CDR3 is built from 14 residues. Trimming cost V 4 bases and J 3 bases; bases outside gene matches: 2. In DNA form, the CDR3 reads TGTGCCAGCAGCCTCGGGACAGCTAATGAAAAACTGTTTTTT. Amino acids: CASSLGTANEKLFF.

This chain joins TRBV7-2 and TRBJ1-6; unclear D gene. Germline V lookup: CDR1 SGHTA, CDR2 FQGNSA. This CDR3 is 15 amino acids long. The V end lost 4 bases, the J end lost 6 bases, and 13 bases lay between the germline ends. CDR3 nucleotide sequence: TGTGCCAGCAGCTCCTTGGGAGGGTCTAATTCACCCCTCCACTTT. Residues: CASSSLGGSNSPLHF.

The V and J genes are TRBV2 and TRBJ1-2, with unresolved D. V was shortened by 0 bases and J by 6 bases, with 14 bases between the two germline ends. This CDR3 is built from 15 residues. Germline V gene data show CDR1 as SNHLY and CDR2 as FYNNEI. Here the CDR3 DNA reads TGTGCCAGCAGTGAAGCCTGGGCCCTCAGGCATGGCTACACCTTC. It translates to CASSEAWALRHGYTF.

The rearrangement links TRBV9 to TRBJ2-7, with 7 bases aligning to TRBD1. The CDR3 loop spans 15 amino acids. CDR1 is SGDLS, CDR2 YYNGEE, per germline. V dropped 3 bases and J dropped 4; count of bases not matched to a gene: 10. DNA of the CDR3: TGTGCCAGCAGCGCCTCACCGACAGGGCGGTACGAGCAGTACTTC. Its translation: CASSASPTGRYEQYF.